This T cell receptor (beta chain) was profiled in a study of T cell changes during pregnancy in multiple sclerosis. Produced via immunoSEQ multiplex PCR; TCRdb's table is partial and in-frame only. The table has some 80,000 clones, 90% to 95% seen once; the top ten hold 0.85% to 1.2%. Trimming left V 5 bases short and J 4 bases short, with 9 bases between. Germline values: CDR1 MNHEY, CDR2 SMNVEV (reference sequence). The CDR3 has 12 amino acids. Sequenced here: peripheral blood, sampled in the second trimester of pregnancy. The clonotype was recovered from a female donor with multiple sclerosis, enrolled in a pregnancy study. The chain combines TRBV27 with TRBJ2-7, with a weak D call TRBD1 (6 bases). In DNA, the CDR3 is TGTGCCAGCAGTGAGACAGGTTACGAGCAGTACTTC. Residues: CASSETGYEQYF.